Reported below is one T cell receptor beta chain. Germline CDR1 reads MNHNY; CDR2 reads SVGAGI (reference sequence). The CDR3 length is 14 residues. The J segment lost 4 bases and the V segment lost 2 bases, leaving 3 bases of the junction unmatched. Original processing methods: Reference gene primer amplification gave estimated nucleated cell counts. Generated by immunoSEQ multiplex PCR, the TCRdb table keeps only in-frame clones and is missing some. The DNA was the basis for D and trimming; V, J and clone size are from that table. The sample records around 50,000 clones, around 80% being singletons. The source of the sample is a study of blood T cell repertoires in COVID-19. Study overall: Spain, Italy and the United States supplied samples that represented acute and convalescent COVID-19. Nucleic acid was either cDNA or gDNA, and it came from T cells, B-cell-depleted T cells, or PBMCs.

The sample was peripheral blood. The V call is TRBV6-6, the J call TRBJ2-3; 7 bases align to TRBD2. The clonotype was recovered from an elderly woman with acute or convalescent COVID-19. The CDR3 DNA is TGTGCCAGCAGTTACCGGGGGGTCCCAGATACGCAGTATTTT. Translating gives CASSYRGVPDTQYF.